The rows below give T cell receptor beta chains drawn from one sample of a study of T cells in Graves' hyperthyroidism and ophthalmopathy. Each CDR3 protein gets one entry after TCRdb re-called the multiplex PCR reads with MiXCR. The table records approximately 700,000 distinct CDR3 sequences, around 17% of them present only once. Sequencing input: blood. These receptors originate from a man aged 18-30 years with Graves' hyperthyroidism. Each CDR3 is given with its conserved first and last residue. The D gene is left open where the match is weak. Not all rows give a size; the values are once, few, many and, for expanded clones, a class.

V gene	clone size	D gene	J gene	CDR3 protein	CDR3 DNA
TRBV20-1	many	TRBD1	TRBJ2-4	CSSGQGMYIQYF	TGCAGTTCGGGACAGGGAATGTACATTCAGTACTTC
TRBV28	many	TRBD2	TRBJ2-7	CASSFGGTSGRVRYLAEQYF	TGTGCCAGCAGTTTTGGCGGGACTAGCGGGAGGGTACGCTACCTCGCCGAGCAGTACTTC
TRBV6-1	few	.	TRBJ2-1	CASSGMQGSPNEQFF	TGTGCCAGCAGTGGGATGCAGGGGAGTCCGAATGAGCAGTTCTTC
TRBV20-1	.	TRBD1	TRBJ1-5	CSARDQDRGFGQPQHF	TGCAGTGCTAGAGATCAAGACAGGGGGTTTGGACAGCCCCAGCATTTT
TRBV7-2	many	.	TRBJ2-7	CASSLAIRGKLGLYEQYF	TGTGCCAGCAGCTTAGCGATCCGGGGGAAATTGGGTCTCTACGAGCAGTACTTC
TRBV7-2	many	TRBD2	TRBJ2-7	CASSLAGGDHHEQYF	TGTGCCAGCAGCTTAGCGGGAGGGGATCACCACGAGCAGTACTTC
TRBV7-2	many	TRBD2	TRBJ2-1	CASSSGLARNEQFF	TGTGCCAGCAGCTCCGGACTAGCCCGAAATGAGCAGTTCTTC
TRBV12-3/TRBV12-4	.	.	TRBJ1-5	CASSLGQGENQPQHF	TGTGCCAGCAGTTTAGGGCAGGGAGAAAATCAGCCCCAGCATTTT
TRBV15	.	TRBD2	TRBJ2-7	CATSIGGLAGGSEQYF	TGTGCCACCAGCATAGGCGGACTAGCGGGAGGAAGCGAGCAGTACTTC
TRBV7-8	many	TRBD2	TRBJ2-1	CASSLGASGPYNEQFF	TGTGCCAGCAGCTTAGGCGCTAGCGGGCCCTACAATGAGCAGTTCTTC
TRBV29-1	few	.	TRBJ1-1	CSVEQSENTEAFF	TGCAGCGTTGAACAATCGGAGAACACTGAAGCTTTCTTT
TRBV28	few	TRBD1	TRBJ1-1	CASSDRAAFF	TGTGCCAGCAGCGACAGGGCAGCTTTCTTT
TRBV29-1	many	TRBD1	TRBJ2-1	CSGGQGANNEQFF	TGCAGCGGCGGACAGGGGGCAAACAATGAGCAGTTCTTC
TRBV5-1	few	TRBD1	TRBJ1-2	CASSTGAGGATANYGYTF	TGCGCCAGCAGCACAGGGGCAGGGGGCGCGACGGCCAACTATGGCTACACCTTC
TRBV28	.	.	TRBJ1-1	CASSSGTLNGAFF	TGTGCCAGCAGTTCCGGGACACTGAATGGGGCTTTCTTT
TRBV18	.	.	TRBJ2-1	CASSPLDIAYNEQFF	TGTGCCAGCTCACCACTAGACATAGCTTACAATGAGCAGTTCTTC
TRBV11-2	.	.	TRBJ2-7	CASSFFGGVEQYF	TGTGCCAGCAGCTTTTTCGGGGGAGTCGAGCAGTACTTC
TRBV7-2	.	.	TRBJ2-2	CASSLEPVGELFF	TGTGCCAGCAGCTTGGAGCCGGTCGGGGAGCTGTTTTTT
TRBV20-1	.	TRBD2	TRBJ2-1	CSAELAGPYNEQFF	TGCAGTGCAGAACTAGCGGGACCTTACAATGAGCAGTTCTTC
TRBV6-1	few	TRBD1	TRBJ1-1	CASTKRFAAGGNTEAFF	TGTGCCAGCACCAAGAGGTTCGCGGCAGGGGGCAACACTGAAGCTTTCTTT
TRBV27	many	.	TRBJ2-3	CASSLGVEDAQYF	TGTGCCAGCAGTCTAGGGGTAGAGGACGCGCAGTATTTT
TRBV3-1	.	TRBD2	TRBJ2-1	CASSQVWGGRAHNEQFF	TGTGCCAGCAGCCAAGTGTGGGGCGGGAGGGCCCACAATGAGCAGTTCTTC
TRBV20-1	many	.	TRBJ2-7	CSARRGGGTEQYF	TGCAGTGCTAGGAGAGGGGGAGGAACCGAGCAGTACTTC
TRBV7-2	.	TRBD1	TRBJ2-2	CASSSGQVFGTGELFF	TGTGCCAGCAGCTCGGGACAGGTCTTCGGCACCGGGGAGCTGTTTTTT
TRBV6-1	.	.	TRBJ1-6	CASSEAGGGSPPHF	TGTGCCAGCAGTGAAGCGGGCGGGGGATCACCCCCCCACTTT
TRBV7-9	.	TRBD2	TRBJ2-3	CASSLSSGAPTDTQYF	TGTGCCAGCAGCTTATCTAGCGGGGCACCCACAGATACGCAGTATTTT
TRBV5-4	few	.	TRBJ2-3	CASSLPDMIGDRPTDTQYF	TGTGCCAGCAGCTTGCCCGATATGATCGGAGACAGGCCTACAGATACGCAGTATTTT
TRBV2	.	.	TRBJ2-1	CASTTFNNEQFF	TGTGCCAGCACAACGTTTAACAATGAGCAGTTCTTC
TRBV7-2	few	.	TRBJ2-4	CASNGGRGNIQYF	TGTGCCAGCAACGGGGGCCGCGGAAACATTCAGTACTTC
TRBV2	many	.	TRBJ1-2	CASTPVSSNYGYTF	TGTGCCAGCACCCCGGTTAGCTCTAACTATGGCTACACCTTC
TRBV6-1	few	.	TRBJ2-1	CASSSYTSRGEQFF	TGTGCCAGCAGCTCTTATACTAGTAGGGGTGAGCAGTTCTTC
TRBV2	many	.	TRBJ2-1	CASSEFERAAFYNEQFF	TGTGCCAGCAGTGAATTTGAAAGAGCGGCATTTTACAATGAGCAGTTCTTC
TRBV24-1	.	.	TRBJ1-5	CATSDPRYSNQPQHF	TGTGCCACCAGTGACCCTCGTTATAGCAATCAGCCCCAGCATTTT
TRBV7-2	few	.	TRBJ1-2	CASSLPTENYGYTF	TGTGCCAGCAGCTTACCGACAGAGAACTATGGCTACACCTTC
TRBV12-3/TRBV12-4	few	.	TRBJ1-1	CAGTKVGPKNTEAFF	TGTGCCGGCACCAAGGTAGGGCCGAAGAACACTGAAGCTTTCTTT
TRBV20-1	.	TRBD2	TRBJ2-3	CSASGLAGTTDTQYF	TGCAGTGCCTCTGGACTAGCGGGGACCACAGATACGCAGTATTTT
TRBV29-1	.	TRBD1	TRBJ1-2	CSVATQGARANYGYTF	TGCAGCGTTGCCACCCAGGGGGCGAGAGCTAACTATGGCTACACCTTC
TRBV15	.	TRBD1	TRBJ1-5	CATSRETGINQPQHF	TGTGCCACCAGCAGGGAGACAGGGATCAATCAGCCCCAGCATTTT
TRBV4-2	.	TRBD2	TRBJ2-1	CASSQDRSREGPPFF	TGTGCCAGCAGCCAAGATCGGTCGCGGGAGGGCCCGCCGTTCTTC
TRBV6-1	many	.	TRBJ1-1	CASKGGSTNTEAFF	TGTGCCAGCAAGGGGGGCAGTACGAACACTGAAGCTTTCTTT
TRBV4-2	many	.	TRBJ2-5	CASSQGREETQYF	TGTGCCAGCAGCCAAGGAAGGGAAGAGACCCAGTACTTC
TRBV12-3/TRBV12-4	.	TRBD1	TRBJ1-4	CALDLGEGDRNEKLFF	TGTGCCCTTGACCTGGGGGAGGGGGACAGAAATGAAAAACTGTTTTTT
TRBV19	.	.	TRBJ1-1	CASTRGFTEAFF	TGTGCCAGTACCCGGGGCTTCACTGAAGCTTTCTTT
TRBV24-1	many	TRBD1	TRBJ2-1	CATSKDRAGGDEQFF	TGTGCCACCAGTAAGGACAGGGCCGGGGGCGATGAGCAGTTCTTC
TRBV18	.	TRBD2	TRBJ2-1	CASSLTGTSGINEQFF	TGTGCCAGCTCACTAACCGGGACTAGCGGGATCAATGAGCAGTTCTTC
TRBV7-8	many	TRBD1	TRBJ2-2	CASSSRDRVYTGELFF	TGTGCCAGCAGCTCCCGGGACAGGGTCTACACCGGGGAGCTGTTTTTT
TRBV6-1	many	.	TRBJ2-2	CASSRGHPNTGELFF	TGTGCCAGCAGCCGAGGACATCCGAACACCGGGGAGCTGTTTTTT
TRBV15	few	.	TRBJ2-7	CATSRHLGEQYF	TGTGCCACCAGCAGACATCTCGGGGAGCAGTACTTC
TRBV7-9	.	.	TRBJ2-1	CASSLGQGKRNNEQFF	TGTGCCAGCAGCTTAGGGCAGGGGAAAAGGAACAATGAGCAGTTCTTC